The 9 T cell receptor beta chains in this list originate from one sample, sequenced in a study of blood T cells in healthy people across ages. The second PCR ran about 6 to 12 cycles with a sample-barcoded 5' primer and J-beta primers. TCRdb re-called the 5' RACE reads with MiXCR, one entry per CDR3 protein. This table has around 1,700,000 distinct CDR3 sequences, 28% appearing once. Sequenced sample: blood. The receptors here all came from a woman aged 25 to 39 in good health.

J is TRBJ2-3 and V is TRBV4-3; TRBD2 matches at 9 bases. The CDR3 consists of 17 residues. The germline V gene encodes CDR1 LGHNA and CDR2 YSLEER. The V segment lost 0 bases and the J segment 2 bases; nucleotides outside the gene matches: 6. The CDR3: CASSQEGAGGSTDTQYF. In DNA form, the CDR3 reads TGCGCCAGCAGCCAAGAAGGGGCGGGAGGGTCCACAGATACGCAGTATTTT.

The rearrangement uses TRBV7-2 and TRBJ2-5; tentatively, D is TRBD1 or TRBD2 (6 bases each). Germline-derived CDR1 and CDR2 are SGHTA and FQGNSA. The ends were cut back, 6 bases at V and 5 bases at J, with 16 bases in the middle. This CDR3 contains 14 residues. DNA for the CDR3: TGTGCCAGCAGACAGCCGGGAGACAGGGAGACCCAGTACTTC. The encoded protein is CASRQPGDRETQYF.

This clonotype was recorded at least ten times. The chain carries TRBV10-3 and TRBJ2-7; 9 bases are shared with TRBD1. This CDR3 has 15 residues. Germline V CDR1 and CDR2: ENHRY, SYGVKD. With 2 bases clipped from V and 5 bases from J, the junction kept 7 bases outside the gene matches. The CDR3 spells CAISELGTGRDEQYF. The CDR3 coding sequence is TGTGCCATCAGTGAGCTCGGGACAGGGAGGGACGAGCAGTACTTC.

To note about this clonotype: Relative to the germline gene, one junction end is altered; a read error may explain this. As DNA, the CDR3 is TGCGTCAGCAGCTTGCCTAGCGGAGACTACAATGAGCAGTTCTTC. Translating gives CVSSLPSGDYNEQFF. This chain uses TRBV5-1 with TRBJ2-1; TRBD2 aligns across 7 bases. CDR1 is SGHRS, CDR2 YFSETQ, per germline. This CDR3 spans 15 amino acids. Full variable domain (outside the CDR3, taken from reference TRBV5-1 and TRBJ2-1): KAGVTQTPRYLIKTRGQQVTLSCSPISGHRSVSWYQQTPGQGLQFLFEYFSETQRNKGNFPGRFSGRQFSNSRSEMNVSTLELGDSALYLCVSSLPSGDYNEQFFGPGTRLTVL.

This clonotype occurred a few times. The chain carries TRBV28 and TRBJ1-5; D is perhaps TRBD1 (6 bases). CDR1 is MDHEN and CDR2 is SYDVKM in the germline V gene. V lost 3 bases and J 9 bases, leaving 12 bases between the germline ends. The CDR3 loop spans 13 amino acids. In DNA form, the CDR3 reads TGTGCCAGCAGTTTGTCAGGGGTTAGGCCCCAGCATTTT. Translation: CASSLSGVRPQHF.

Of note for this clonotype: One junction end does not reproduce the germline sequence, and a read error may be involved. The genes are TRBV6-6 and TRBJ1-2; TRBD1 aligns across 12 bases. The germline gives CDR1 MNHNY, CDR2 SVGAGI (reference sequence). This CDR3 is built from 17 residues. CDR3 nucleotides: TGTGCCAGCAGTTACTCAGGGGACAGGGGGCTCCCGGGAGGCTACGCCTTC. Translation gives CASSYSGDRGLPGGYAF.

The chain combines TRBV28 with TRBJ1-2, with D uncertain. The V and J ends lost 5 bases and 5 bases respectively, with 18 bases between them. The CDR3 totals 15 residues. In germline, CDR1 is MDHEN, CDR2 SYDVKM. Here the CDR3 reads CASSPTGNVTYGYTF. The CDR3 region has the DNA TGTGCCAGCAGTCCGACCGGGAACGTCACTTATGGCTACACCTTC.

This chain joins TRBV2 and TRBJ2-5; no clear D. This CDR3 is built from 10 residues. The germline gives CDR1 SNHLY, CDR2 FYNNEI. V was pared by 10 bases and J by 4 bases, with 7 bases between. In DNA, the CDR3 is TGTGCCACAGAATTAGAGACCCAGTACTTC. Its protein is CATELETQYF.

The chain combines TRBV9 with TRBJ2-1, with D unclear. CDR3 length equals 14 residues. Trimming pared 1 base from V and 8 bases from J, leaving 13 bases between. Germline CDR1 and CDR2: SGDLS and YYNGEE. The CDR3 nucleotides are TGTGCCAGCAGCGTATTCGGGCTACGCGATGAGCAGTTCTTC. This gives the protein CASSVFGLRDEQFF.